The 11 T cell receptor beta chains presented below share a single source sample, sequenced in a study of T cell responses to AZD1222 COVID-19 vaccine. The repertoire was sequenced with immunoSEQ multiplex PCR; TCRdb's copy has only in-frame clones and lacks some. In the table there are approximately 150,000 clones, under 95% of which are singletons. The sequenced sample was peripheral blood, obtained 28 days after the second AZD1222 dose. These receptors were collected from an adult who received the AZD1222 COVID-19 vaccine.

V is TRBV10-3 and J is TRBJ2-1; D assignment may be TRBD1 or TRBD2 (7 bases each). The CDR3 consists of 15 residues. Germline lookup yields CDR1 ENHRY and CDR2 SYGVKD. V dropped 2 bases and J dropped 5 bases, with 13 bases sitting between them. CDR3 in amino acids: CAISEQGGRNNEQFF. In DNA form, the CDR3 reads TGTGCCATCAGTGAGCAGGGGGGGCGCAACAATGAGCAGTTCTTC.

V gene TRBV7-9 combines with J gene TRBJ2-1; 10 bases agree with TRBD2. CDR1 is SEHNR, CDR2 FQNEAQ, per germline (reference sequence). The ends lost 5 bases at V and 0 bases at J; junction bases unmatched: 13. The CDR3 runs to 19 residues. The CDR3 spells CASSPQGNSGGISYNEQFF. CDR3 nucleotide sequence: TGTGCCAGCAGCCCCCAGGGGAATAGCGGGGGGATCTCCTACAATGAGCAGTTCTTC.

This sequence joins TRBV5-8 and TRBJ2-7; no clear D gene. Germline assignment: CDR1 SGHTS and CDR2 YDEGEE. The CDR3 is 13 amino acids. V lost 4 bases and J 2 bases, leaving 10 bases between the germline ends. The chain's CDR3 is CASSPAAPYEQYF. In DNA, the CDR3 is TGTGCCAGCAGCCCCGCAGCCCCCTACGAGCAGTACTTC.

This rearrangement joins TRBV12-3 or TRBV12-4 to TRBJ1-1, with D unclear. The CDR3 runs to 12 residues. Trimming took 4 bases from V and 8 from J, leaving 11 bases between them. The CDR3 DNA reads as TGTGCCAGCAGTTCCCGGTCCTCGGAAGCTTTCTTT. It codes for CASSSRSSEAFF.

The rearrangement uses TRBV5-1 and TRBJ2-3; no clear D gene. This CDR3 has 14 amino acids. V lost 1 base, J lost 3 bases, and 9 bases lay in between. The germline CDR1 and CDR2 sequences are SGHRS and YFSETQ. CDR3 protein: CASSLSAYTDTQYF. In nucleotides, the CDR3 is TGCGCCAGCAGCTTGTCCGCCTATACAGATACGCAGTATTTT.

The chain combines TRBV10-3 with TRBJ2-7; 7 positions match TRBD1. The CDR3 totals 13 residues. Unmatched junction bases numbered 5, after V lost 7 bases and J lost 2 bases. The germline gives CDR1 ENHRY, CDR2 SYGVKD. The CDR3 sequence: CAITQGLPYEQYF. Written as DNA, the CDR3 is TGTGCCATCACACAGGGGTTACCCTACGAGCAGTACTTC.

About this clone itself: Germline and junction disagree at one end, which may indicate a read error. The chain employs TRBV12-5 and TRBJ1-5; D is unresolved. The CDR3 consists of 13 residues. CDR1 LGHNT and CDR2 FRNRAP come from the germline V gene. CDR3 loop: CARGLKRSGPQHF. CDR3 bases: TGTGCTAGAGGTTTGAAGAGGTCCGGGCCCCAGCATTTT.

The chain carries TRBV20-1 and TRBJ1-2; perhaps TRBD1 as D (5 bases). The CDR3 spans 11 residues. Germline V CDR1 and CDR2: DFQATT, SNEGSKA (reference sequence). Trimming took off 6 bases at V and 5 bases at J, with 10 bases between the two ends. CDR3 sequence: CSARPGYGYTF. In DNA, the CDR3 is TGCAGTGCAAGACCAGGGTATGGCTACACCTTC.

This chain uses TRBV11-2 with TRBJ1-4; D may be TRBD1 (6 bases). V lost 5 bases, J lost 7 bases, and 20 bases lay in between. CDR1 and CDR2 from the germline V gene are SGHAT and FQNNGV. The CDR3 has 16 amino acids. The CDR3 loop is CASSTGTPLGGEKLFF. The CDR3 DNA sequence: TGTGCCAGCAGCACGGGGACACCTCTTGGGGGTGAAAAACTGTTTTTT.

CDR3 in amino acids: CASSRTGRETQYF. CDR3 coding DNA: TGTGCCAGCAGTAGGACAGGAAGAGAGACCCAGTACTTC. The chain employs TRBV2 and TRBJ2-5; 7 positions match TRBD1. CDR1 is SNHLY and CDR2 is FYNNEI in the germline V gene. The CDR3 runs 13 residues. J gave up 4 bases and V 5 bases, and 4 bases lay outside the gene matches. Looking up the rest from reference TRBV2 and TRBJ2-5 gives the full variable domain: EPEVTQTPSHQVTQMGQEVILRCVPISNHLYFYWYRQILGQKVEFLVSFYNNEISEKSEIFDDQFSVERPDGSNFTLKIRSTKLEDSAMYFCASSRTGRETQYFGPGTRLLVL.

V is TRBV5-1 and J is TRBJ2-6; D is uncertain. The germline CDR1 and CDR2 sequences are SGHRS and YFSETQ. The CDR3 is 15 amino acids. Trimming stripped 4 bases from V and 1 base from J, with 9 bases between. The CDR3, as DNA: TGCGCCAGCAGCCCCAGACCTTCTGGGGCCAACGTCCTGACTTTC. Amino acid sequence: CASSPRPSGANVLTF.